One sample yielded the 23 T cell receptor beta chains listed below, sequenced in a study of cytomegalovirus exposure and HLA in healthy donors. With 60 Vbeta and 13 Jbeta primers, the PCR was carried out. Sequencing was performed with immunoSEQ multiplex PCR; in TCRdb, only in-frame clones are kept and a portion is missing. The sample records under 200,000 clones, about 80% being singletons. The specimen was PBMCs. Receptors were obtained from a young man in good health and CMV-seronegative.

The CDR3 loop is CASSREGDRMNTEAFF. In nucleotides, the CDR3 is TGTGCCAGTAGTAGAGAGGGGGACAGGATGAACACTGAAGCTTTCTTT. V usage is TRBV19 and J usage is TRBJ1-1, with 8 positions matching TRBD1. CDR1 LNHDA and CDR2 SQIVND come from the germline V gene (reference sequence). The length of the CDR3 is 16 residues. The V gene end was trimmed by 4 bases and the J gene end by 0 bases; junction bases not matched to a gene: 7.

This rearrangement joins TRBV15 to TRBJ2-7; maybe TRBD1 (6 bases). V was clipped by 0 bases and J by 3 bases, with 18 bases between them. The CDR3 covers 17 residues. The germline V gene encodes CDR1 LNHNV and CDR2 YYDKDF (reference sequence). CDR3 protein: CATSRDPLGGTDYEQYF. CDR3 nucleotides: TGTGCCACCAGCAGAGATCCGTTAGGGGGAACGGACTACGAGCAGTACTTC.

This clone was recorded once. J is TRBJ1-4 and V is TRBV27; 9 nucleotides agree with TRBD1. Looked up from germline, CDR1 is MNHEY and CDR2 is SMNVEV (reference sequence). This CDR3 is built from 12 residues. The CDR3 coding sequence is TGTGCTACGGGACAGGGCTTAGAAAAACTGTTTTTT. Its protein product is CATGQGLEKLFF.

This clone turned up a few times. J is TRBJ1-1 and V is TRBV5-1; D call uncertain. V lost 0 bases to trimming and J lost 5 bases, with 11 bases between them. Germline CDR1 reads SGHRS; CDR2 reads YFSETQ. The CDR3 runs to 14 residues. The CDR3 reads CASSLETGRTEAFF. The DNA for the CDR3 is TGCGCCAGCAGCTTGGAAACGGGTAGGACTGAAGCTTTCTTT.

On this clone: One end of the junction fails to match germline, which may point to a read error. V is TRBV7-9 and J is TRBJ2-7; D is possibly TRBD2 (5 bases). Per germline, CDR1 SEHNR and CDR2 FQNEAQ (reference sequence). This CDR3 spans 14 amino acids. The CDR3 DNA follows: TGTTCCAGCAGTTCCTCAGGTGAGGGAAATGAGCAGTACTTC. This translates into CSSSSSGEGNEQYF. The variable domain in full, with the rest retrieved from reference TRBV7-9 and TRBJ2-7, is DTGVSQNPRHKITKRGQNVTFRCDPISEHNRLYWYRQTLGQGPEFLTYFQNEAQLEKSRLLSDRFSAERPKGSFSTLEIQRTEQGDSAMYLCSSSSSGEGNEQYFGPGTRLTVT.

The rearrangement joins TRBV29-1 to TRBJ2-1; maybe TRBD2 (6 bases). The CDR3 contains 13 residues. Germline values: CDR1 SQVTM, CDR2 ANQGSEA. V was trimmed by 2 bases and J by 7 bases, leaving 12 bases between them. The CDR3 loop reads CSVESFAGNEQFF. DNA of the CDR3: TGCAGCGTTGAATCCTTCGCGGGGAATGAGCAGTTCTTC.

This chain connects TRBV28 to TRBJ1-6; TRBD1 agrees at 10 bases. CDR3 length: 16 residues. V gave up 9 bases and J gave up 13 bases; unmatched junction bases: 18. The germline V gene encodes CDR1 MDHEN and CDR2 SYDVKM. CDR3 residues: CASGGRDRGPQWPLHF. Here the CDR3 DNA reads TGTGCCAGTGGGGGTCGGGACAGGGGCCCTCAATGGCCCCTCCACTTT.

The gene calls are TRBV19 and TRBJ2-1; 8 positions agree with TRBD1. Trimming cost V 2 bases and J 1 base; bases outside gene matches: 1. This CDR3 comprises 15 residues. The V gene's germline CDR1 is LNHDA and CDR2 SQIVND (reference sequence). The CDR3 DNA reads TGTGCCAGTAGTATAACAGGGGGTTCCTACAATGAGCAGTTCTTC. Amino acids: CASSITGGSYNEQFF.

The rearrangement joins TRBV4-3 to TRBJ1-6; TRBD1 matches 9 bases. The CDR3 spans 15 residues. Germline V gene sequence: CDR1 LGHNA, CDR2 YSLEER. With 1 base clipped from V and 9 bases from J, the junction kept 4 bases outside the gene matches. The CDR3 loop reads CASSQVTGGGSPLHF. In DNA form, the CDR3 reads TGCGCCAGCAGCCAAGTGACAGGGGGGGGTTCACCCCTCCACTTT.

The chain links TRBV9 to TRBJ1-1; the D gene is possibly TRBD1 (5 bases). Germline CDR1 reads SGDLS; CDR2 reads YYNGEE. V shed 0 bases and J shed 1 base, with 13 bases lying between them. The CDR3 runs 16 residues. The CDR3 spells CASSVGKTVKNTEAFF. The CDR3 region has the DNA TGTGCCAGCAGCGTAGGTAAGACAGTGAAGAACACTGAAGCTTTCTTT.

The chain uses TRBV19 and TRBJ2-1; 9 bases align to TRBD2. Trimming at V came to 7 bases and at J to 7 bases, leaving 5 bases not matched to a gene. The germline V gene encodes CDR1 LNHDA and CDR2 SQIVND (reference sequence). The CDR3 sequence is 13 residues long. CDR3 in DNA: TGTGCCAGTAAGAGCGGGAGGTATAATGAGCAGTTCTTC. Translation gives CASKSGRYNEQFF.

The J gene is TRBJ2-1, the V gene TRBV6-5, with 7 nucleotides matching TRBD2. The CDR3 has 11 residues. After removal of 5 bases from V and 10 bases from J, the junction contained 2 bases not matched to a gene. CDR1 is MNHEY and CDR2 is SVGAGI in the germline V gene. The CDR3 here is CASSAGEEQFF. DNA of the CDR3: TGTGCCAGCAGTGCGGGAGAAGAGCAGTTCTTC.

This clone showed up just a few times. The chain recombines TRBV5-4 with TRBJ1-1; the D is unclear. Germline CDR1 is SGHNT and CDR2 is YYREEE (reference sequence). CDR3 length: 12 amino acids. The V and J ends lost 4 bases and 7 bases respectively, with 11 bases between them. In nucleotides, the CDR3 is TGTGCCAGCAGCGGTGAGGAACTTGAAGCTTTCTTT. It translates to CASSGEELEAFF.

The V gene is TRBV6-5, the J gene TRBJ2-2, with D perhaps TRBD2 (6 bases). Trimming pared 6 bases from V and 4 bases from J, leaving 9 bases between. Germline V gene sequence: CDR1 MNHEY, CDR2 SVGAGI. The CDR3 is 13 amino acids. The CDR3 loop reads CASRLRGTGELFF. DNA of the CDR3: TGTGCCAGCAGGTTGCGGGGCACCGGGGAGCTGTTTTTT.

CDR3: CASSLTEGVGTEAFF. The CDR3 DNA reads as TGTGCCAGCAGCTTAACTGAGGGCGTAGGGACTGAAGCTTTCTTT. The chain joins TRBV7-3 to TRBJ1-1; D gene ambiguous. Trimming cost V 0 bases and J 5 bases, with 13 bases left between them. The germline V gene encodes CDR1 SGHTA and CDR2 FQGTGA. The CDR3 has 15 residues.

This sequence joins TRBV5-4 and TRBJ1-6; 9 bases map to TRBD1. Germline V gene data show CDR1 as SGHNT and CDR2 as YYREEE (reference sequence). Unmatched junction bases numbered 10, after V lost 4 bases and J lost 8 bases. The CDR3 runs to 16 residues. As DNA, the CDR3 is TGTGCCAGCAGCGGGACAACAGGGGGCAGGGATTCACCCCTCCACTTT. It is translated as CASSGTTGGRDSPLHF.

V usage is TRBV7-9 and J usage is TRBJ1-3; TRBD1 is a possible D gene (6 bases). Per germline, CDR1 SEHNR and CDR2 FQNEAQ (reference sequence). Trimming took off 5 bases at V and 4 bases at J, with 15 bases between the two ends. CDR3 length: 15 residues. The CDR3 DNA follows: TGTGCCAGCAGCGGATACCAGGGGTTCGGAAACACCATATATTTT. Translating gives CASSGYQGFGNTIYF. Full variable domain (remainder filled in from reference TRBV7-9 and TRBJ1-3): DTGVSQNPRHKITKRGQNVTFRCDPISEHNRLYWYRQTLGQGPEFLTYFQNEAQLEKSRLLSDRFSAERPKGSFSTLEIQRTEQGDSAMYLCASSGYQGFGNTIYFGEGSWLTVV.

The chain employs TRBV27 and TRBJ1-2; 7 bases agree with TRBD1. The germline V gene encodes CDR1 MNHEY and CDR2 SMNVEV (reference sequence). The junction had 19 bases not matched to a gene; V was cut back by 5 bases and J by 7 bases. The CDR3 totals 17 residues. This chain's CDR3 is CASSSLPGQWGIGGYTF. Here the CDR3 DNA reads TGTGCCAGCAGTAGTTTGCCGGGACAGTGGGGGATTGGTGGCTACACCTTC.

The CDR3 nucleotides read TGTGCCAGCAGCGTAGTGGGGGCAGATGGCTACACCTTC. It encodes CASSVVGADGYTF. The V call is TRBV9, the J call TRBJ1-2, with D possibly matching TRBD1 (6 bases). From germline, CDR1 is SGDLS and CDR2 YYNGEE. The CDR3 is 13 amino acids. The V and J ends lost 0 bases and 6 bases respectively, with 9 bases between them.

This clone was counted once. The chain combines TRBV29-1 with TRBJ2-3, with TRBD2 matching 10 bases. Per germline, CDR1 SQVTM and CDR2 ANQGSEA. After removal of 4 bases from V and 2 bases from J, the junction contained 15 bases not matched to a gene. The CDR3 covers 18 residues. CDR3 sequence: CSVAPWVAGGPLTDTQYF. For the CDR3, the DNA is TGCAGCGTTGCCCCCTGGGTAGCGGGGGGCCCCCTCACAGATACGCAGTATTTT.

In the case of this clone: The same CDR3 also results from other DNA sequences found in this sample. This chain links TRBV10-1 with TRBJ2-7; the D is unclear. This CDR3 is built from 13 residues. The V gene lost 0 bases and the J gene lost 6 bases, with 9 bases spanning the gap. The germline V gene has CDR1 WNHNN and CDR2 SYGVQD (reference sequence). CDR3 DNA sequence: TGCGCCAGCAGTGAGTCTGGCGGCGGCGAGCAGTACTTC. Amino acid sequence: CASSESGGGEQYF.

The table lists this clone with a few counts. The J gene is TRBJ2-5, the V gene TRBV19, with TRBD2 matching over 11 bases. The ends lost 3 bases at V and 4 bases at J; junction bases unmatched: 10. Germline V gene lookup returns CDR1 LNHDA and CDR2 SQIVND (reference sequence). The CDR3 runs to 17 residues. CDR3 region: CASSIDSGGAVGETQYF. As DNA, the CDR3 is TGTGCCAGTAGTATTGATAGCGGGGGGGCCGTGGGAGAGACCCAGTACTTC.

The V call is TRBV10-3, the J call TRBJ2-3, with D hard to call. The CDR3 covers 13 residues. The V gene's germline CDR1 is ENHRY and CDR2 SYGVKD. V was cut by 5 bases and J by 1 base, with 7 bases left in between. The CDR3: CAISNEGTDTQYF. CDR3 sequence (DNA): TGTGCCATCAGTAACGAGGGCACAGATACGCAGTATTTT.